The TCR beta chain described here comes from a study of control samples from healthy donors and cancer patients. The data were produced by immunoSEQ multiplex PCR, yet TCRdb's version contains in-frame clones alone and is incomplete. The table lists about 83,000 clones, 91% of them singletons. Germline lookup yields CDR1 LGHDT and CDR2 YNNKEL (reference sequence). V was clipped by 0 bases and J by 8 bases, with 16 bases between them. The CDR3 consists of 15 residues. The source material was blood. This chain connects TRBV3-1 (or the pseudogene TRBV3-2) to TRBJ1-2, with D perhaps TRBD1 (5 bases). The sequence was collected from a man in his fifties or sixties in good health. The CDR3 bases are TGTGCCAGCAGCCAAGATCGTAAGGGACTCTTAGGCTACACCTTC. This gives the protein CASSQDRKGLLGYTF.